The next 19 T cell receptor beta chains were all read from a single sample in a study of T cells after yellow fever vaccination. TCRdb independently ran MiXCR on the 5' RACE reads; one entry per CDR3 protein. This sample has about 240,000 distinct CDR3 sequences, with less than 8.5% found just once. The sample in question was CD4+ T cells sorted from PBMCs, obtained 15 days after the yellow fever booster vaccination. All receptors come from a man aged 25-45 years who received the YFV17D yellow fever vaccine.

This clonotype showed up just a few times. V is TRBV25-1 and J is TRBJ2-7, with D perhaps TRBD1 (5 bases). Germline V gene lookup returns CDR1 MGHDK and CDR2 SYGVNS. The CDR3 totals 11 residues. The ends were cut back, 7 bases at V and 7 bases at J, with 11 bases in the middle. The DNA for the CDR3 is TGTGCCAGCACCCAAAAGGGGGAGCAGTACTTC. Translating gives CASTQKGEQYF.

This clonotype was seen only a few times. The chain links TRBV12-3 or TRBV12-4 to TRBJ2-7; no clear D gene. CDR3 length equals 14 residues. V lost 3 bases, J lost 2 bases, and 11 bases lay in between. CDR3 in DNA: TGTGCCAGCAGTTTGGGCGGCTACACCTACGAGCAGTACTTC. Protein sequence: CASSLGGYTYEQYF.

This clonotype was seen ten or more times. The CDR3 here is CASSLGLAGGEQFF. CDR3 in DNA: TGTGCCAGCAGCCTAGGACTAGCGGGAGGGGAGCAGTTCTTC. The rearrangement links TRBV5-5 to TRBJ2-1; 15 bases fit TRBD2. The trim removed 4 bases at V and 10 bases at J, leaving 3 bases unmatched. The CDR3 spans 14 residues. Germline V gene sequence: CDR1 SGHKS, CDR2 YYEKEE (reference sequence). Using reference TRBV5-5 and TRBJ2-1 for the parts outside the CDR3, the full variable domain is DAGVTQSPTHLIKTRGQQVTLRCSPISGHKSVSWYQQVLGQGPQFIFQYYEKEERGRGNFPDRFSARQFPNYSSELNVNALLLGDSALYLCASSLGLAGGEQFFGPGTRLTVL.

The chain is built from TRBV12-3 or TRBV12-4 and TRBJ2-1; weak D call: TRBD2 (6 bases). The CDR3 has 12 residues. Trimming shortened V by 7 bases and J by 12 bases, and 16 bases separated the two germline ends. CDR3 sequence: CASKEGRGSQFF. For the CDR3, the DNA is TGTGCCAGCAAGGAGGGGCGAGGATCGCAGTTCTTC.

This clonotype was counted many times. This sequence joins TRBV29-1 and TRBJ2-3, with a tentative D call TRBD1 (5 bases). The CDR3 is 15 residues long. CDR1 and CDR2 (germline): SQVTM, ANQGSEA. Trimming took off 0 bases at V and 1 base at J, with 11 bases between the two ends. The CDR3 DNA reads TGCAGCGTTGAAGATTCAGGCAGGGGCACAGATACGCAGTATTTT. This translates into CSVEDSGRGTDTQYF.

This clonotype was observed many times. V and J are TRBV27 and TRBJ2-7; 9 bases line up with TRBD2. This CDR3 is built from 15 residues. Germline V CDR1 and CDR2: MNHEY, SMNVEV (reference sequence). V dropped 3 bases and J dropped 0; count of bases not matched to a gene: 3. The CDR3 spells CASSLGSGSSYEQYF. The CDR3 DNA is TGTGCCAGCAGTTTGGGTAGCGGGAGCTCCTACGAGCAGTACTTC.

The sample holds a few counts of this clonotype. This chain links TRBV6-1 with TRBJ2-7, with D perhaps matching TRBD2 (6 bases). Trimming left V 5 bases short and J 0 bases short, with 11 bases between. Germline V CDR1 and CDR2: MNHNS, SASEGT. This CDR3 spans 14 amino acids. CDR3 bases: TGTGCCAGCAGTAATGGGGGGACCTCCTACGAGCAGTACTTC. This sequence encodes CASSNGGTSYEQYF.

In its sample, this clonotype was seen many times. The V call is TRBV20-1, the J call TRBJ1-1; D is possibly TRBD1 (6 bases). The CDR3 loop spans 14 amino acids. CDR1 is DFQATT, CDR2 SNEGSKA, per germline (reference sequence). The V end lost 1 base, the J end lost 1 base, and 10 bases lay between the germline ends. The CDR3 sequence is CSARGPGENTEAFF. In DNA, the CDR3 is TGCAGTGCTAGAGGCCCAGGGGAGAACACTGAAGCTTTCTTT.

The CDR3 here is CSAILDGTARGYTF. CDR3 coding DNA: TGCAGTGCTATCCTGGACGGTACCGCCCGAGGCTACACCTTC. The V and J genes are TRBV20-1 and TRBJ1-2; D unresolved. The V gene's germline CDR1 is DFQATT and CDR2 SNEGSKA (reference sequence). CDR3 length equals 14 residues. The V and J ends lost 4 bases and 8 bases respectively, with 20 bases between them.

In this sample, this clonotype turned up a few times. V gene TRBV3-1 combines with J gene TRBJ2-5, with TRBD2 matching over 9 bases. Germline loops: CDR1 LGHDT, CDR2 YNNKEL (reference sequence). This CDR3 has 15 residues. V lost 2 bases and J lost 5; bases outside the gene matches: 6. The CDR3 region is CASSQRGLALETQYF. The DNA for the CDR3 is TGTGCCAGCAGCCAAAGAGGACTAGCGTTGGAGACCCAGTACTTC.

Only a few counts were recorded for this clonotype. The chain has TRBV10-3 and TRBJ2-5, with D perhaps TRBD1 or TRBD2 (6 bases each). The ends were cut back, 4 bases at V and 4 bases at J, with 19 bases in the middle. Germline assignment: CDR1 ENHRY and CDR2 SYGVKD. The CDR3 sequence is 16 residues long. The CDR3, as DNA: TGTGCCATCAGTGTTGGGGGGCGCGTGTGGTCAGAGACCCAGTACTTC. Translated: CAISVGGRVWSETQYF.

CDR3 DNA: TGTGCCAGCAGCTTAGCGGGAGGACTCTCCTACGAGCAGTACTTC. This translates into CASSLAGGLSYEQYF. The chain is built from TRBV5-4 and TRBJ2-7; TRBD2 matches 9 bases. Germline V gene data show CDR1 as SGHNT and CDR2 as YYREEE (reference sequence). The CDR3 extends over 15 amino acids. The V gene end was trimmed by 2 bases and the J gene end by 0 bases; junction bases not matched to a gene: 3.

This clonotype was counted a few times. The genes are TRBV6-2 or TRBV6-3 and TRBJ2-1; D is uncertain. Germline CDR1 is MNHEY and CDR2 is SVGEGT. The CDR3 runs to 14 residues. Trimming left V 2 bases short and J 7 bases short, with 12 bases between. CDR3 in amino acids: CASSYRPLGNEQFF. CDR3 nucleotide sequence: TGTGCCAGCAGTTACCGCCCCCTCGGGAATGAGCAGTTCTTC.

A few counts support this clonotype. This chain joins TRBV12-3 or TRBV12-4 and TRBJ1-3, with D unclear. The V end was cut by 6 bases, the J end by 4 bases, with 13 bases between. CDR3 length: 14 residues. The CDR3 DNA is TGTGCCAGCAGGTCAGGCGTTCTGGGAAACACCATATATTTT. Translation gives CASRSGVLGNTIYF.

This clonotype has ten or more counts. This chain uses TRBV10-3 with TRBJ1-2; D might be TRBD1 (6 bases). Trimming took 5 bases from V and 6 from J, leaving 19 bases between them. The CDR3 loop spans 15 amino acids. CDR1 is ENHRY, CDR2 SYGVKD, per germline. The CDR3 DNA reads TGTGCCATCAGTCTGGACAGTCCGCCGAGGGATGGCTACACCTTC. Translated, it gives CAISLDSPPRDGYTF.

This chain connects TRBV15 to TRBJ2-1, with TRBD2 matching over 13 bases. J lost 7 bases, V lost 3 bases, and 6 bases had no gene match. Germline assignment: CDR1 LNHNV and CDR2 YYDKDF (reference sequence). The CDR3 totals 16 residues. In nucleotides, the CDR3 is TGTGCCACCAGCAGTCAACTAGCGGGAGGGTCGAATGAGCAGTTCTTC. As protein: CATSSQLAGGSNEQFF.

At least ten counts were recorded for this clonotype. This chain connects TRBV12-3 or TRBV12-4 to TRBJ1-1; no reliable D call. This CDR3 comprises 16 residues. V was shortened by 3 bases and J by 0 bases, with 14 bases between the two germline ends. In nucleotides, the CDR3 is TGTGCCAGCAGTTTCGCTTTAGGCGCCATGAACACTGAAGCTTTCTTT. Translation: CASSFALGAMNTEAFF.

This clonotype was counted many times. The chain carries TRBV19 and TRBJ1-2, with D uncertain. With 5 bases removed from V and 3 bases from J, the gap between germline ends came to 10 bases. Germline loops: CDR1 LNHDA, CDR2 SQIVND (reference sequence). This CDR3 is built from 13 residues. The CDR3 sequence: CASSAGPHYGYTF. In DNA, the CDR3 is TGTGCCAGTAGTGCAGGCCCCCACTATGGCTACACCTTC.

This chain links TRBV5-1 with TRBJ2-5; D possibly uses TRBD1 or TRBD2 (5 bases each). The CDR3 covers 14 residues. CDR1 is SGHRS and CDR2 is YFSETQ in the germline V gene. The V end lost 0 bases, the J end lost 11 bases, and 17 bases lay between the germline ends. CDR3 DNA sequence: TGCGCCAGCAGCTTGGGACGGGATCAAGGGGAGCAGTACTTC. This gives the protein CASSLGRDQGEQYF.